These T cell receptor beta chains were read from a single sample in a study of cytomegalovirus exposure and HLA in healthy donors. This table comes from immunoSEQ multiplex PCR, and its TCRdb copy is limited to in-frame clones, with some not included. Of just under 250,000 clones in the sample, roughly 82% were seen once. Specimen: PBMCs. The receptors derive from a woman in her forties in good health and CMV-seropositive. Both conserved end residues are part of each CDR3. The size field is filled for only some rows; it gives once, few, many or a size class.

CDR3 length: 14
V gene: TRBV6-6
J gene: TRBJ1-4
clone size: .
CDR3 protein: CASSYSGQGGKLFF

CDR3 length: 15
V gene: TRBV6-6
J gene: TRBJ2-7
clone size: .
CDR3 protein: CASWLGPPRSSEQYF

CDR3 length: 13
V gene: TRBV6-5
J gene: TRBJ1-1
clone size: .
CDR3 protein: CASMLRLGFEAFF

CDR3 length: 14
V gene: TRBV7-9
J gene: TRBJ1-6
clone size: .
CDR3 protein: CASSGGQGNSPLHF

CDR3 length: 15
V gene: TRBV7-3
J gene: TRBJ2-3
clone size: .
CDR3 protein: CASSPDRGPTDTQYF

CDR3 length: 14
V gene: TRBV9
J gene: TRBJ2-5
clone size: .
CDR3 protein: CASSVGRGGETQYF

CDR3 length: 16
V gene: TRBV19
J gene: TRBJ1-4
clone size: .
CDR3 protein: CASSMDRPQSNEKLFF

CDR3 length: 16
V gene: TRBV6-1
J gene: TRBJ1-3
clone size: .
CDR3 protein: CASSEYASVSGNTIYF

CDR3 length: 13
V gene: TRBV28
J gene: TRBJ2-5
clone size: .
CDR3 protein: CASSFVGGETQYF

CDR3 length: 13
V gene: TRBV6-5
J gene: TRBJ1-1
clone size: .
CDR3 protein: CASFRVVNTEAFF

CDR3 length: 12
V gene: TRBV5-4
J gene: TRBJ2-3
clone size: once
CDR3 protein: CASSPLRDTQYF

CDR3 length: 13
V gene: TRBV4-1
J gene: TRBJ1-2
clone size: .
CDR3 protein: CASSQDRGRGYTF

CDR3 length: 14
V gene: TRBV30
J gene: TRBJ1-4
clone size: .
CDR3 protein: CAWSGGRRFGKLFF

CDR3 length: 18
V gene: TRBV5-8
J gene: TRBJ1-4
clone size: .
CDR3 protein: CASSSHRGPYRTNEKLFF

CDR3 length: 15
V gene: TRBV6-5
J gene: TRBJ1-1
clone size: .
CDR3 protein: CASSYSSSLGTEAFF

CDR3 length: 14
V gene: TRBV7-2
J gene: TRBJ2-7
clone size: .
CDR3 protein: CASSLSTKELEQYF

CDR3 length: 12
V gene: TRBV19
J gene: TRBJ1-1
clone size: once
CDR3 protein: CASSPINTEAFF

CDR3 length: 12
V gene: TRBV30
J gene: TRBJ2-1
clone size: .
CDR3 protein: CAWSEPYHEQFF

CDR3 length: 19
V gene: TRBV4-1
J gene: TRBJ2-1
clone size: .
CDR3 protein: CASSQDSIRGRSSYNEQFF

CDR3 length: 14
V gene: TRBV7-2
J gene: TRBJ1-1
clone size: .
CDR3 protein: CASSLLGGSTEAFF

CDR3 length: 14
V gene: TRBV11-3
J gene: TRBJ2-7
clone size: .
CDR3 protein: CASSSSRGSYEQYF

CDR3 length: 13
V gene: TRBV4-3
J gene: TRBJ1-1
clone size: .
CDR3 protein: CASSQGLDIEAFF

CDR3 length: 14
V gene: TRBV2
J gene: TRBJ2-1
clone size: once
CDR3 protein: CASTPAGEVNEQFF

CDR3 length: 15
V gene: TRBV4-3
J gene: TRBJ2-2
clone size: .
CDR3 protein: CASSQDARLGGELFF

CDR3 length: 15
V gene: TRBV30
J gene: TRBJ2-2
clone size: .
CDR3 protein: CARSGDWEHTGELFF

CDR3 length: 14
V gene: TRBV18
J gene: TRBJ1-5
clone size: once
CDR3 protein: CASSPDRGNQPQHF

CDR3 length: 16
V gene: TRBV18
J gene: TRBJ1-3
clone size: .
CDR3 protein: CASSPRDRTAGNTIYF

CDR3 length: 14
V gene: TRBV6-5
J gene: TRBJ2-5
clone size: few
CDR3 protein: CASSQTGDAETQYF

CDR3 length: 16
V gene: TRBV25-1
J gene: TRBJ2-7
clone size: .
CDR3 protein: CASSERGSSYSYEQYF

CDR3 length: 14
V gene: TRBV9
J gene: TRBJ2-3
clone size: .
CDR3 protein: CASSISGSTDTQYF

CDR3 length: 14
V gene: TRBV2
J gene: TRBJ1-1
clone size: .
CDR3 protein: CASSRDRGGEEAFF

CDR3 length: 14
V gene: TRBV7-2
J gene: TRBJ1-2
clone size: few
CDR3 protein: CASSLALSLYGYTF

CDR3 length: 15
V gene: TRBV7-2
J gene: TRBJ1-5
clone size: .
CDR3 protein: CASSLTRQAYQPQHF

CDR3 length: 15
V gene: TRBV5-1
J gene: TRBJ1-4
clone size: .
CDR3 protein: CASSGGMWAHEKLFF

CDR3 length: 15
V gene: TRBV13
J gene: TRBJ1-2
clone size: once
CDR3 protein: CASSGRTGSNYGYTF

CDR3 length: 15
V gene: TRBV10-2
J gene: TRBJ2-7
clone size: .
CDR3 protein: CASSGGPGASYEQYF

CDR3 length: 13
V gene: TRBV7-2
J gene: .
clone size: .
CDR3 protein: CASSSYLYYEQYF

CDR3 length: 14
V gene: TRBV19
J gene: TRBJ2-5
clone size: .
CDR3 protein: CASSFRARQETQYF

CDR3 length: 15
V gene: TRBV4-3
J gene: TRBJ2-3
clone size: .
CDR3 protein: CASSQEYQGTDTQYF

CDR3 length: 15
V gene: TRBV5-4
J gene: TRBJ1-2
clone size: once
CDR3 protein: CASSLVGQGVIGYTF

CDR3 length: 11
V gene: TRBV11-2
J gene: TRBJ1-3
clone size: .
CDR3 protein: CASILGNTIYF

CDR3 length: 15
V gene: TRBV7-2
J gene: TRBJ1-5
clone size: .
CDR3 protein: CASSLGGSANQPQHF

CDR3 length: 14
V gene: TRBV29-1
J gene: TRBJ2-1
clone size: few
CDR3 protein: CSVDQGTQDNEQFF

CDR3 length: 14
V gene: TRBV6-5
J gene: TRBJ2-7
clone size: .
CDR3 protein: CASSYRQGVGEQYF

CDR3 length: 13
V gene: TRBV18
J gene: TRBJ2-2
clone size: few
CDR3 protein: CASSWTSTGELFF

CDR3 length: 12
V gene: TRBV6-6
J gene: TRBJ1-1
clone size: .
CDR3 protein: CASTARRAEAFF

CDR3 length: 12
V gene: TRBV6-5
J gene: TRBJ1-1
clone size: .
CDR3 protein: CASIPEEDEAFF

CDR3 length: 13
V gene: TRBV6-5
J gene: TRBJ2-7
clone size: .
CDR3 protein: CASSSPGSYEQYF

CDR3 length: 15
V gene: TRBV6-5
J gene: TRBJ2-7
clone size: .
CDR3 protein: CASSSTGTSLSEQYF

CDR3 length: 16
V gene: TRBV7-2
J gene: TRBJ1-3
clone size: .
CDR3 protein: CASSQQTGSSGNTIYF

CDR3 length: 14
V gene: TRBV4-1
J gene: TRBJ1-5
clone size: .
CDR3 protein: CASSQERGRWPQHF

CDR3 length: 16
V gene: TRBV27
J gene: TRBJ1-2
clone size: .
CDR3 protein: CASTKLGTGGNYGYTF

CDR3 length: 14
V gene: TRBV27
J gene: TRBJ1-2
clone size: .
CDR3 protein: CASSSGGRTYGYTF